These T cell receptor beta chains were read from a single sample in a study of T cell changes during pregnancy in multiple sclerosis. Method: immunoSEQ multiplex PCR; TCRdb's copy keeps in-frame clones and lacks some. Here the sample spans more than 65,000 clones, about 91% being singletons. Sequencing was performed on peripheral blood, taken in the first trimester of pregnancy. The receptors derive from a female donor with multiple sclerosis, enrolled in a pregnancy study. The CDR3 runs from the conserved cysteine through the conserved F or W. Each record gives: J gene, D gene, V gene, clone size, CDR3 DNA, CDR3 protein. A D gene is named only where the DNA matches it firmly. Clone sizes are given selectively: once, few, many, or a class where the clone is expanded.

TRBJ2-5 . TRBV9 . TGTGCCAGCAGCGTAGGATCAGGTACTTTTCAAGAGACCCAGTACTTC CASSVGSGTFQETQYF
TRBJ1-4 TRBD1 TRBV5-1 . TGCGCCAGCAGCGTCGGGACAGGGAATGAAAAACTGTTTTTT CASSVGTGNEKLFF
TRBJ2-1 TRBD1 TRBV7-9 . TGTGCCAGCAGCCTTACAGGGGCCTACTCCTACAATGAGCAGTTCTTC CASSLTGAYSYNEQFF
TRBJ1-5 . TRBV18 . TGTGCCAGCTCACAAGGAGCTCAGAATCAGCCCCAGCATTTT CASSQGAQNQPQHF
TRBJ2-2 . TRBV30 . TGTGCCTGCTCGGACTCCTCAGAAGGGGAGCTGTTTTTT CACSDSSEGELFF
TRBJ1-2 . TRBV14 once TGTGCCAGCAGCCCCTGGGACGCCGGGAGATATGGCTACACCTTC CASSPWDAGRYGYTF
TRBJ2-2 . TRBV7-2 once TGTGCCAGCAGCCCCGAGGTGGGGACTCTGAACACCGGGGAGCTGTTTTTT CASSPEVGTLNTGELFF
TRBJ2-7 . TRBV11-2 . TGTGCCAGCAGCTATGCCAGGGCACCCTACGAGCAGTACTTC CASSYARAPYEQYF
TRBJ2-1 TRBD2 TRBV10-3 . TGTGCCATCAGTGAGTCGCTAGCGGGGGACAATGAGCAGTTCTTC CAISESLAGDNEQFF
TRBJ1-1 . TRBV4-2 . TGTGCCAGCAGCCAAGATTTAACAGGCATGGGGAACACTGAAGCTTTCTTT CASSQDLTGMGNTEAFF
TRBJ2-3 . TRBV6-4 once TGTGCCAGCAGTGAAAAACAGGGATTTCGCACAGATACGCAGTATTTT CASSEKQGFRTDTQYF
TRBJ1-2 . TRBV2 . TGTGCCATCCGGACAGTCGGCTACACCTTC CAIRTVGYTF
TRBJ2-3 TRBD1 TRBV5-4 . TGTGCCAGCAGCTTGGCGGGGGCCTCGGGACAGGGGCTCGATACGCAGTATTTT CASSLAGASGQGLDTQYF
TRBJ2-1 TRBD2 TRBV11-2 . TGTGCCAGCAGCTTAGATCGGGGGGGCTTCGATGAGCAGTTCTTC CASSLDRGGFDEQFF
TRBJ2-3 TRBD2 TRBV2 . TGTGCCAGCAGTGGGGAGGGATACACAGATACGCAGTATTTT CASSGEGYTDTQYF
TRBJ2-3 . TRBV2 . TGTGCCAGCAGTGAATTAGGTGGGCAGGGTACGCAGTATTTT CASSELGGQGTQYF
TRBJ1-5 TRBD1 TRBV4-2 . TGTGCCAGCAGCCACGAACAGGGGGCTGGTCAGCCCCAGCATTTT CASSHEQGAGQPQHF
TRBJ1-4 . TRBV7-9 . TGTGCCAGCAGCTTAGGAGGGGGTGCAACTAATGAAAAACTGTTTTTT CASSLGGGATNEKLFF
TRBJ1-2 TRBD1 TRBV5-5 . TGTGCCAGCAGCTCCCCTACAGGGGCGAACTATGGCTACACCTTC CASSSPTGANYGYTF
TRBJ2-1 . TRBV27 . TGTGCCAGCCCCAGGGGGGAGTCCTACAATGAGCAGTTCTTC CASPRGESYNEQFF
TRBJ1-2 TRBD1 TRBV7-9 once TGTGCCAGCAGCCCGAGGACAGGGACTTACTATGGCTACACCTTC CASSPRTGTYYGYTF
TRBJ1-1 . TRBV6-4 . TGTGCCAGCAGTGAAGCCCCGAACACTGAAGCTTTCTTT CASSEAPNTEAFF
TRBJ2-5 TRBD1 TRBV2 . TGTGCCAGCAGTCCACAGGGGTGGGAGACCCAGTACTTC CASSPQGWETQYF
TRBJ1-6 TRBD1 TRBV30 . TGTGCCTGGAGTGTACTGGACAGGGGCGGATTACCCCTCCACTTT CAWSVLDRGGLPLHF
TRBJ2-7 TRBD1 TRBV6-1 . TGTGCCAGCACCACAGGGGCCCTCTCCTACGAGCAGTACTTC CASTTGALSYEQYF
TRBJ1-1 . TRBV7-2 once TGTGCCAGCAGCTTGGGGCAGGCGTCTGAAGCTTTCTTT CASSLGQASEAFF
TRBJ2-3 TRBD2 TRBV4-1 . TGCGCCAGCAGAGCGGGGCTCACAGATACGCAGTATTTT CASRAGLTDTQYF
TRBJ2-3 TRBD2 TRBV4-1 . TGCGCCAGCAGCATAGCGGGGGGCATTGATACGCAGTATTTT CASSIAGGIDTQYF
TRBJ1-5 . TRBV2 . TGTGCCAGCAGTGAAGGGCCAGGACAGCCCCAGCATTTT CASSEGPGQPQHF
TRBJ2-7 . TRBV10-1 . TGCGCCAGCAGTGAGGGGCTAGGGAGCTCCTACGAGCAGTACTTC CASSEGLGSSYEQYF
TRBJ2-2 TRBD1 TRBV7-6 . TGTGCCAGCAGCCATCCCATCGGGACAGGGCCAACCGGGGAGCTGTTTTTT CASSHPIGTGPTGELFF
TRBJ2-1 . TRBV5-6 . TGTGCCAGCCAGCTTGCCGGGGCTAGCGTTTACAATGAGCAGTTCTTC CASQLAGASVYNEQFF
TRBJ1-1 TRBD1 TRBV18 . TGTGCCAGCTCACCATCAGGGGGCACTGAAGCTTTCTTT CASSPSGGTEAFF
TRBJ2-1 TRBD1 TRBV9 . TGTGCCAGCAGCCCGCAACCCGGGACAGGGAACAATGAGCAGTTCTTC CASSPQPGTGNNEQFF
TRBJ1-3 . TRBV7-2 . TGTGCCAGCAGCTCAGGGACTGGAAACACCATATATTTT CASSSGTGNTIYF
TRBJ1-2 . TRBV28 . TGTGCCAGTAGAGACATCTATGGCTACACCTTC CASRDIYGYTF
TRBJ1-3 . TRBV7-7 . TGTGCCAGCAGCAGAGGGCCCTCTGGAAACACCATATATTTT CASSRGPSGNTIYF
TRBJ2-3 . TRBV30 . TGTGCCTGGACTAGCGGCACAGATACGCAGTATTTT CAWTSGTDTQYF
TRBJ2-7 TRBD1 TRBV9 . TGTGCCAGCAGCGCCCGGACAGGGCACGAGCAGTACTTC CASSARTGHEQYF
TRBJ2-3 TRBD2 TRBV7-6 . TGTGCCAGCAGCTTAGCAGCGGGAGGGCCGTTTGATACGCAGTATTTT CASSLAAGGPFDTQYF
TRBJ2-1 . TRBV9 once TGTGCCAGCAGCGTAGACGGGAGAGGTTACAATGAGCAGTTCTTC CASSVDGRGYNEQFF
TRBJ2-3 TRBD1 TRBV7-8 . TGTGCCAGCAGCACATACAGGGGCTCTAGCACAGATACGCAGTATTTT CASSTYRGSSTDTQYF
TRBJ1-6 . TRBV2 . TGTGCCAGCAAGGAAACAGATTCTTCACCCCTCCACTTT CASKETDSSPLHF
TRBJ2-2 TRBD1 TRBV7-3 . TGTGCCAGCAGCCCCAGGGGTGGGACAGGGAGGACCGGGGAGCTGTTTTTT CASSPRGGTGRTGELFF
TRBJ2-3 . TRBV18 . TGTGCCAGCTCACGCTCGGGGGGCCTCACAGATACGCAGTATTTT CASSRSGGLTDTQYF
TRBJ1-2 TRBD1 TRBV5-1 . TGCGCCAGCAGCTTGAGGACAGGGGGCGCCGATGGCTACACCTTC CASSLRTGGADGYTF
TRBJ1-5 TRBD1 TRBV19 few TGTGCCAGTAGCCCAGACGACAGGGGGCTTCAGCCCCAGCATTTT CASSPDDRGLQPQHF
TRBJ1-1 TRBD1 TRBV30 . TGTGCCTGGGCTCTCCGAGGGGGCCCTCGATACACTGAAGCTTTCTTT CAWALRGGPRYTEAFF
TRBJ1-1 . TRBV6-5 . TGTGCCAGCAGGGGGGAGGGCAGGAACACTGAAGCTTTCTTT CASRGEGRNTEAFF
TRBJ1-2 . TRBV7-9 . TGTGCCAGCAGCTTAGAGGGCGGGTATGGCTACACCTTC CASSLEGGYGYTF
TRBJ1-4 . TRBV7-9 few TGTGCCAGCAGCCTTAACAGTAATGAAAAACTGTTTTTT CASSLNSNEKLFF
TRBJ1-3 TRBD1 TRBV5-1 . TGCGCCAGCAGCTTGCGGACAGGGGCTGGAAACACCATATATTTT CASSLRTGAGNTIYF
TRBJ2-4 . TRBV28 few TGTGCCAGCAGCCCCGCTGGCTCCAAAAACATTCAGTACTTC CASSPAGSKNIQYF
TRBJ1-1 . TRBV19 once TGTGCCAGTAGTATGGAGCCCGCCAGACCTGAAGCTTTCTTT CASSMEPARPEAFF
TRBJ2-7 . TRBV2 . TGTGCCAGCACCGGGGGTTACGAGCAGTACTTC CASTGGYEQYF